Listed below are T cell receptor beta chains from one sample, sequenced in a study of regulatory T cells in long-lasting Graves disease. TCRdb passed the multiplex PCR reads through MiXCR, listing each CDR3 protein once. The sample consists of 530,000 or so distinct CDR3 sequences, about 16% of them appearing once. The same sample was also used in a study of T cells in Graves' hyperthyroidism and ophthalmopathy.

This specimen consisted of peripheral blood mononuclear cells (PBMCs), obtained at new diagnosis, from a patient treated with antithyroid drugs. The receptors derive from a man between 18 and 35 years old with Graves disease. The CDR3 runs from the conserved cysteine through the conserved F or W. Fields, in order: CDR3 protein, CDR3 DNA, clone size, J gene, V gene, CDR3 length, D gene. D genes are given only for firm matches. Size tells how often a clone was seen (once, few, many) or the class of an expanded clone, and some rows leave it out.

CDR3: CASSPGLGVEQYF
DNA: TGTGCCAGCAGCCCGGGACTAGGGGTGGAGCAGTACTTC
size: few
J: TRBJ2-7
V: TRBV5-4
length: 13
D: TRBD2

CDR3: CASSPQAGNTYNEQFF
DNA: TGTGCCAGCTCACCACAGGCAGGGAATACCTACAATGAGCAGTTCTTC
size: NA
J: TRBJ2-1
V: TRBV18
length: 16
D: NA

CDR3: CASSQGGLAATDTQYF
DNA: TGTGCCAGCAGCCAAGGAGGACTAGCTGCAACAGATACGCAGTATTTT
size: many
J: TRBJ2-3
V: TRBV3-1
length: 16
D: TRBD2

CDR3: CSAKGDSYEQYF
DNA: TGCAGTGCTAAAGGAGACTCCTACGAGCAGTACTTC
size: many
J: TRBJ2-7
V: TRBV20-1
length: 12
D: NA

CDR3: CASSYDPTQETQYF
DNA: TGTGCCAGCAGCTACGACCCAACCCAAGAGACCCAGTACTTC
size: NA
J: TRBJ2-5
V: TRBV12-3/TRBV12-4
length: 14
D: NA

CDR3: CASSAGGRETQYF
DNA: TGCGCCAGCAGCGCCGGGGGCCGGGAGACCCAGTACTTC
size: few
J: TRBJ2-5
V: TRBV5-1
length: 13
D: NA

CDR3: CASSLQGGGDVRPPLHF
DNA: TGTGCCAGCAGCCTCCAAGGGGGGGGCGACGTAAGGCCACCCCTCCACTTT
size: NA
J: TRBJ1-6
V: TRBV3-1
length: 17
D: NA

CDR3: CASSEPTGFSYEQYF
DNA: TGTGCCAGCAGTGAGCCGACAGGCTTCTCCTACGAGCAGTACTTC
size: NA
J: TRBJ2-7
V: TRBV6-1
length: 15
D: NA

CDR3: CAGSLPETGPSSYEQYF
DNA: TGTGCCGGCAGCTTACCTGAGACAGGCCCTAGCTCCTACGAGCAGTACTTC
size: once
J: TRBJ2-7
V: TRBV7-9
length: 17
D: NA

CDR3: CASSPVGFGTQYF
DNA: TGTGCCAGCAGCCCGGTAGGGTTTGGTACGCAGTATTTT
size: many
J: TRBJ2-3
V: TRBV7-9
length: 13
D: NA

CDR3: CASSLVGFDEQFF
DNA: TGCGCCAGCAGCTTGGTTGGGTTCGATGAGCAGTTCTTC
size: NA
J: TRBJ2-1
V: TRBV5-1
length: 13
D: NA

CDR3: CASSFETASSYNEQFF
DNA: TGTGCCAGCAGTTTTGAGACGGCTAGCTCCTACAATGAGCAGTTCTTC
size: many
J: TRBJ2-1
V: TRBV12-3/TRBV12-4
length: 16
D: NA

CDR3: CSASEWGREQYF
DNA: TGCAGTGCTAGTGAGTGGGGACGCGAGCAGTACTTC
size: NA
J: TRBJ2-7
V: TRBV20-1
length: 12
D: NA

CDR3: CASSVEASADTQYF
DNA: TGTGCCAGCAGCGTAGAAGCTAGCGCAGATACGCAGTATTTT
size: NA
J: TRBJ2-3
V: TRBV9
length: 14
D: NA

CDR3: CASRRDSLGYEQYF
DNA: TGTGCCAGCAGGCGGGACAGTCTCGGATACGAGCAGTACTTC
size: NA
J: TRBJ2-7
V: TRBV2
length: 14
D: NA

CDR3: CASSVDTSYNEQFF
DNA: TGCGCCAGCAGCGTGGACACTTCCTACAATGAGCAGTTCTTC
size: few
J: TRBJ2-1
V: TRBV5-1
length: 14
D: NA

CDR3: CASSYSRDRKDGYTF
DNA: TGTGCCAGCAGTTACTCGCGGGACAGGAAGGATGGCTACACCTTC
size: many
J: TRBJ1-2
V: TRBV6-6
length: 15
D: TRBD1

CDR3: CAWSTQIHEKLFF
DNA: TGTGCCTGGAGTACACAAATACATGAAAAACTGTTTTTT
size: few
J: TRBJ1-4
V: TRBV30
length: 13
D: NA

CDR3: CASSWGQGIHNEQFF
DNA: TGCGCCAGCAGCTGGGGACAGGGAATCCACAATGAGCAGTTCTTC
size: many
J: TRBJ2-1
V: TRBV5-1
length: 15
D: TRBD1

CDR3: CASSHETGYRNQPQHF
DNA: TGTGCCAGCAGCCACGAGACAGGGTACCGCAATCAGCCCCAGCATTTT
size: NA
J: TRBJ1-5
V: TRBV7-3
length: 16
D: TRBD1

CDR3: CASSQDRGRTGELFF
DNA: TGTGCCAGCAGTCAGGACAGGGGGCGCACCGGGGAGCTGTTTTTT
size: NA
J: TRBJ2-2
V: TRBV6-1
length: 15
D: TRBD1

CDR3: CASSASVRLEQYF
DNA: TGTGCCAGCAGTGCCTCAGTCCGCTTGGAGCAGTACTTC
size: NA
J: TRBJ2-7
V: TRBV2
length: 13
D: NA

CDR3: CASSISRPTGTLKWNTEAFF
DNA: TGTGCCAGTAGTATATCGAGACCGACAGGGACTCTAAAATGGAACACTGAAGCTTTCTTT
size: NA
J: TRBJ1-1
V: TRBV19
length: 20
D: TRBD1

CDR3: CSASMGARNSPLHF
DNA: TGCAGTGCTAGTATGGGGGCCCGTAATTCACCCCTCCACTTT
size: few
J: TRBJ1-6
V: TRBV20-1
length: 14
D: NA

CDR3: CASSTYRTGGGYF
DNA: TGTGCCAGCAGTACATACAGGACAGGGGGCGGATACTTC
size: many
J: TRBJ2-7
V: TRBV28
length: 13
D: TRBD1

CDR3: CASSPPGRQGLYEQYF
DNA: TGTGCCAGCTCACCACCGGGGCGACAGGGCCTCTACGAGCAGTACTTC
size: NA
J: TRBJ2-7
V: TRBV18
length: 16
D: TRBD1

CDR3: CASSLPSVGRLYEQYF
DNA: TGTGCCAGCAGCTTACCCTCAGTGGGACGGCTCTACGAGCAGTACTTC
size: many
J: TRBJ2-7
V: TRBV11-2
length: 16
D: NA

CDR3: CASSLYRDTGELFF
DNA: TGTGCCAGCAGCTTATATAGGGACACCGGGGAGCTGTTTTTT
size: NA
J: TRBJ2-2
V: TRBV7-9
length: 14
D: NA

CDR3: CASTAGVKETQYF
DNA: TGTGCCAGCACCGCAGGGGTAAAAGAGACCCAGTACTTC
size: many
J: TRBJ2-5
V: TRBV28
length: 13
D: NA